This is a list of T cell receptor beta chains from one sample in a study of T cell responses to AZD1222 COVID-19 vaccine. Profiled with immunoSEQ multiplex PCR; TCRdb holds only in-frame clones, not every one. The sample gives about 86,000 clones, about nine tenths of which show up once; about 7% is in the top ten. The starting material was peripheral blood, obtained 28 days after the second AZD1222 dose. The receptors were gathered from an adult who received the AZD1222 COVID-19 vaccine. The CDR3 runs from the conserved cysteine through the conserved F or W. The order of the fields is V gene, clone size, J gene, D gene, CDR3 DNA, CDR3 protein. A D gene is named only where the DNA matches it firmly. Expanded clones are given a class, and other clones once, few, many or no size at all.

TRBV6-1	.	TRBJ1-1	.	TGTGCCAGCAGTGAAGTGAGGGGTTTGGGCATGAACACTGAAGCTTTCTTT	CASSEVRGLGMNTEAFF
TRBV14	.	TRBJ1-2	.	TGTGCCAGCAGCCACCGGGGCCTTGGGAGAGAGGGCTACACCTTC	CASSHRGLGREGYTF
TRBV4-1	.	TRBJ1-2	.	TGCGCCAGCAGCCAACTTGCTAACTATGGCTACACCTTC	CASSQLANYGYTF
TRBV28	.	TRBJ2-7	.	TGTGCCAGCAGTTTATTGGGGTACGAGCAGTACTTC	CASSLLGYEQYF
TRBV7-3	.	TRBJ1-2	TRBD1	TGTGCCAGCAGCCCCCTTGGACAGGGAGACGGCTACACCTTC	CASSPLGQGDGYTF
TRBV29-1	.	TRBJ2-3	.	TGCAGCGTCCCTGGAGGGCTGGGCACAGATACGCAGTATTTT	CSVPGGLGTDTQYF
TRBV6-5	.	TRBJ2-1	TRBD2	TGTGCCAGCAGCGGACTAGCGGGAAGATCTGAGCAGTTCTTC	CASSGLAGRSEQFF
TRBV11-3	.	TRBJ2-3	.	TGTGCCAGCAGCCCTCCTTCCTCAGATACGCAGTATTTT	CASSPPSSDTQYF
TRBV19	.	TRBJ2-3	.	TGTGCCAGTAACGCCTTGGGCGGTCCCACAGATACGCAGTATTTT	CASNALGGPTDTQYF
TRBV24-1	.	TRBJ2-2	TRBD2	TGTGCCACCAGGGGGCTAGCGGGAGTCGGGGAGCTGTTTTTT	CATRGLAGVGELFF
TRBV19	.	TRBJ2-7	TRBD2	TGTGCCAGTAGTAACGGACTAGCTGAACCTGACGAGCAGTACTTC	CASSNGLAEPDEQYF
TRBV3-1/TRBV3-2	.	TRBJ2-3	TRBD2	TGTGCCAGCAGCCAGGGCAGCGGGATACGAACAGATACGCAGTATTTT	CASSQGSGIRTDTQYF
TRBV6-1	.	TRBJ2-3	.	TGTGCCAGCAGTGAAAGGGACTGGGTTAGGGATACGCAGTATTTT	CASSERDWVRDTQYF
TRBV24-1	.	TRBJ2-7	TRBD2	TGTGCCACCAGTGACCCGACTAGCGGGAGCTACGAGCAGTACTTC	CATSDPTSGSYEQYF
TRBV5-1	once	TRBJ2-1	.	TGCGCCAGCAGTTTACCGGGAGCAGGGAGGAATGAGCAGTTCTTC	CASSLPGAGRNEQFF
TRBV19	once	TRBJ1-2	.	TGTGCCAGTAGTATAGGCGCGGGGAACCAACACTATGGCTACACCTTC	CASSIGAGNQHYGYTF
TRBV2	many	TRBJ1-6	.	TGTGCCAGCAGGCTAGAAGGAAATTCACCCCTCCACTTT	CASRLEGNSPLHF
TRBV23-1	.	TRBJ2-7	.	TGCGCCAGCAGTCAATCCGGTAGTAGACCCAACTCCTACGAGCAGTACTTC	CASSQSGSRPNSYEQYF
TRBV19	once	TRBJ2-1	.	TGTGCCAGTAGGGCTACTTACAATGAGCAGTTCTTC	CASRATYNEQFF
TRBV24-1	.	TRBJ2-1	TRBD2	TGTGCCACCGGAGCGGGAGTGGGGAGTGAGCAGTTCTTC	CATGAGVGSEQFF
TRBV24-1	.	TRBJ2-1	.	TGTGCCACCAGTGTACCGGGAGCGGGTAACAATGAGCAGTTCTTC	CATSVPGAGNNEQFF
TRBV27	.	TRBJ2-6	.	TGTGCCAGTCGAGAGTTCTCTGGGGCCAACGTCCTGACTTTC	CASREFSGANVLTF
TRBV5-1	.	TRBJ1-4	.	TGCGCCAGCAGCTTTGCAGGGGCTAATGAAAAACTGTTTTTT	CASSFAGANEKLFF
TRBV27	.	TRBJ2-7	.	TGTGCCAGCAGTTTACACAGGGGGAGCGGGAGAGGTTCCTACGAGCAGTACTTC	CASSLHRGSGRGSYEQYF
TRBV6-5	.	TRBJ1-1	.	TGTGCCAGCAGTTACGGGGACGTACGGAACACTGAAGCTTTCTTT	CASSYGDVRNTEAFF
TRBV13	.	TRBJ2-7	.	TGTGCCAGCAGCCTATCTAGTGACGAGCAGTACTTC	CASSLSSDEQYF
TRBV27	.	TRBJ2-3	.	TGTGCCAGCAGTTTAACGGGGCGGGCTAGCACAGATACGCAGTATTTT	CASSLTGRASTDTQYF
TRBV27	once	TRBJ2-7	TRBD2	TGTGCCAGCAGCCGACTAGCGGGAGGCCACGAGCAGTACTTC	CASSRLAGGHEQYF
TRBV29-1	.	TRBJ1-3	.	TGCAGCGCCGGCACCTACTCTGGAAACACCATATATTTT	CSAGTYSGNTIYF
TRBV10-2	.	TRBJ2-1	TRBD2	TGCGCCAGCGAAGGGACTAGCGACAATGAGCAGTTCTTC	CASEGTSDNEQFF
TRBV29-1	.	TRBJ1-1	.	TGCAGCGTTGTGGGGTTAGGCACTGAAGCTTTCTTT	CSVVGLGTEAFF
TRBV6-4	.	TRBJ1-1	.	TGTGCCAGCAGTGAGGGGCCAGGGTACACTGAAGCTTTCTTT	CASSEGPGYTEAFF
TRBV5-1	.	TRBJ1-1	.	TGCGCCAGCGCACAGGCTAACACTGAAGCTTTCTTT	CASAQANTEAFF
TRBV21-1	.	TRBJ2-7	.	TGTGCCAGCAGCAAAGAAGTGGGACACAGGGTGGGGTACTCCTACGAGCAGTACTTC	CASSKEVGHRVGYSYEQYF
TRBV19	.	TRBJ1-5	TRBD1	TGTGCCAGTAGTACTTTGGACAGGAACCAGCCCCAGCATTTT	CASSTLDRNQPQHF
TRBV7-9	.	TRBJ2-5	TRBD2	TGTGCCAGCAGCCCCCCGAGCGGTAGCGGGAGCCTTCAAGAGACCCAGTACTTC	CASSPPSGSGSLQETQYF
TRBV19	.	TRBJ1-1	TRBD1	TGTGCCAGCTCCTCGGACAGGGTGAACACTGAAGCTTTCTTT	CASSSDRVNTEAFF
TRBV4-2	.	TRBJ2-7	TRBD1	TGTGCCAGCAGCCAAGAAGAGGGACAGGGGGCAGACGAGCAGTACTTC	CASSQEEGQGADEQYF
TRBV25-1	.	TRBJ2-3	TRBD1	TGTGCCAGCAGTGAACTCCGGGACAGAGAAACAGATACGCAGTATTTT	CASSELRDRETDTQYF
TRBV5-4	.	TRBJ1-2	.	TGTGCCAGCAGCTTCCCAGGATTAGGTGGCTACACCTTC	CASSFPGLGGYTF
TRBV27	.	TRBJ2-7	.	TGTGCCAGCTGGCGTTCGGACTCCTACGAGCAGTACTTC	CASWRSDSYEQYF
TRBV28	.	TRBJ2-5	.	TGTGCCAGCAGTTTTGGTACCCAGTACTTC	CASSFGTQYF
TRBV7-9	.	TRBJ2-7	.	TGTGCCAGCAGCTCTCAATACGAGCAGTACTTC	CASSSQYEQYF
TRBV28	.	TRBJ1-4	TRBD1	TGTGCCCCCAGGGGGGGGGATTGGGACGAAAAACTGTTTTTT	CAPRGGDWDEKLFF
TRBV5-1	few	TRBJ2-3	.	TGCGCCAGCAGCTTGGAGCTAGATACGCAGTATTTT	CASSLELDTQYF
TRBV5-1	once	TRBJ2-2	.	TGCGCCAGCAGCACAGGAACCACCGGGGAGCTGTTTTTT	CASSTGTTGELFF
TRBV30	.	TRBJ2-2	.	TGTGCCTGGAGTTTCACCGGCGGGGAGCTGTTTTTT	CAWSFTGGELFF
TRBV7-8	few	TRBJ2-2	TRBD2	TGTGCCAGCAGCCCTGGGACTAGCGGTTACACCGGGGAGCTGTTTTTT	CASSPGTSGYTGELFF
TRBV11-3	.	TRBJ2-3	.	TGTGCCAGCAGCTTTGAGGGTGGGGGCACAGATACGCAGTATTTT	CASSFEGGGTDTQYF
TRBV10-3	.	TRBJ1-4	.	TGTGCCATCAGGAGGGACGGGACTGATAATGAAAAACTGTTTTTT	CAIRRDGTDNEKLFF
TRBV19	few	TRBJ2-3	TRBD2	TGTGCCAGTAGCCCCGGGACTAGGGGTTCAGATACGCAGTATTTT	CASSPGTRGSDTQYF
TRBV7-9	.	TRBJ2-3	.	TGTGCCAGCAGCTTAGGGGCTGATACGCAGTATTTT	CASSLGADTQYF
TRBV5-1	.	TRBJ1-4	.	TGCGCCAGCAGGATGGGCAACTCTAATGAAAAACTGTTTTTT	CASRMGNSNEKLFF
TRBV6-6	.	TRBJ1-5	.	TGTGCCAGCCGAATACGACAACAGGGCGATCATTTTTTT	CASRIRQQGDHFF
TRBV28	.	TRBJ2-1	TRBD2	TGTGCTGCGTCTAGCGGTTTCTACAATGAGCAGTTCTTC	CAASSGFYNEQFF
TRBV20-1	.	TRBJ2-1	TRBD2	TGCAGTGCTAGTCTTCCTAGCGGGCCTTACAATGAGCAGTTCTTC	CSASLPSGPYNEQFF
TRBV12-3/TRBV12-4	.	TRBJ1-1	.	TGTGCCAGCAGTTCGGGGATGAACACTGAAGCTTTCTTT	CASSSGMNTEAFF
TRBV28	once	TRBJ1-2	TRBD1	TGTGCCAGCAGTGCGGACAGGGGAAACGGCTACACCTTC	CASSADRGNGYTF
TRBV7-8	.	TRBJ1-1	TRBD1	TGTGCCAGCAGCTTTTCGGACAGGGGGGACACTGAAGCTTTCTTT	CASSFSDRGDTEAFF
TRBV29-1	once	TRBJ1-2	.	TGCAGCGTTGACAGGGGATTCTATGGCTACACCTTC	CSVDRGFYGYTF